These T cell receptor beta chains were read from a single sample in a study of CD8+ T cells in alopecia areata. Sequenced by immunoSEQ multiplex PCR; TCRdb stores in-frame clones only, minus some. The data show roughly 76,000 clones, with roughly 28% seen just once and around 14% held by the top ten. Material: CD8+ T cells sorted from blood, obtained at week 4, from a patient treated with tofacitinib. Receptor source: a human donor with alopecia areata. CDR3s leave out the opening cysteine and the closing phenylalanine or tryptophan.

V gene,CDR3 protein
TRBV25-1,ASSEQGGSQETQY
TRBV6-5,ASSLIGGSPQETQY
TRBV7-9,ASSFGVLT
TRBV29-1,SVEKRDGYT
TRBV15,ATSLRSDYGYT
TRBV7-9,ASSLGARVTETQY
TRBV15,ATSRPPWSEQY
TRBV14,ASSQGWVSTSSYNEQF
TRBV29-1,SSFTYNEQF
TRBV30,AWSVPGLAGANEQF
TRBV29-1,SVGTGFYEQY
TRBV6-5,ASSYQRNPPDTQY
TRBV28,ASSFVQGADTQY
TRBV29-1,SVDDGLAGLVETQY
TRBV9,ASSGPGQDGYT
TRBV6-4,ASSDSTSGHTDTQY
TRBV29-1,SVPQGIAEQF
TRBV5-6,ASSPPGVTNEKLF
TRBV6-5,ASGSPKGNQPQH
TRBV29-1,SFLDRLSGANVLT